These T cell receptor beta chains were read from a single sample in a study of T-cell memory formation after mild COVID-19. In TCRdb, the 5' RACE reads were re-called with MiXCR into one record per CDR3 protein. The sample has around 470,000 distinct CDR3 sequences; about 19% are singletons. Sequenced input: PBMCs or a T cell subset sorted from them (not recorded which). Receptor source: an adult woman who had mild COVID-19 (a few samples of this study predate the infection). Cell type and time point are not known. The CDR3 runs from the conserved cysteine through the conserved F or W. The order of the fields is CDR3 DNA, CDR3 protein, clone size, D gene, V gene, J gene. The D gene is left open where the match is weak. Size tells how often a clone was seen (once, few, many) or the class of an expanded clone, and some rows leave it out.

DNA: TGTGCCAGCAGCTTAGGCAGCAGCTATGGCTACACCTTC; CDR3: CASSLGSSYGYTF; size: many; D: .; V: TRBV7-3; J: TRBJ1-2
DNA: TGTGCCAGCAGATCGGGGGGACAGGTCACAGATACGCAGTATTTT; CDR3: CASRSGGQVTDTQYF; size: .; D: .; V: TRBV7-9; J: TRBJ2-3
DNA: TGTGCCAGCGCAGGCGGGACAGGGGGAGCCGAGCAGTACTTC; CDR3: CASAGGTGGAEQYF; size: .; D: TRBD1; V: TRBV25-1; J: TRBJ2-7
DNA: TGTGCCAGCAGGAATAGCGGGGACAATGAGCAGTTCTTC; CDR3: CASRNSGDNEQFF; size: .; D: TRBD2; V: TRBV6-2/TRBV6-3; J: TRBJ2-1
DNA: TGTGCCACCAGTGATTCATGGACAGGGGATAGCACAGATACACAGTATTTT; CDR3: CATSDSWTGDSTDTQYF; size: .; D: TRBD1; V: TRBV24-1; J: TRBJ2-3
DNA: TGTGCCAGCAGCCTTATGGACAGGACGAACACTGAAGCTTTCTTT; CDR3: CASSLMDRTNTEAFF; size: few; D: TRBD1; V: TRBV5-6; J: TRBJ1-1
DNA: TGTGCCAGCAGCTTAGTGGGTTTGGGGAACACTGAAGCTTTCTTT; CDR3: CASSLVGLGNTEAFF; size: .; D: .; V: TRBV7-9; J: TRBJ1-1
DNA: TGTGCCAGCAGCTTTCTCGGGGGTAGGAAGGATGGGCAGTTCTTC; CDR3: CASSFLGGRKDGQFF; size: .; D: .; V: TRBV5-5; J: TRBJ2-1
DNA: TGCAGCGTTGATGTGGGGAGCACAGATACGCAGTATTTT; CDR3: CSVDVGSTDTQYF; size: few; D: .; V: TRBV29-1; J: TRBJ2-3
DNA: TGTGCCAGCAGGGCTCCCGGGATGGCCAGGGATGAGCAGTTCTTC; CDR3: CASRAPGMARDEQFF; size: .; D: .; V: TRBV7-2; J: TRBJ2-1
DNA: TGTGCCACCAGTCCCCGACTAGCGGGGAACACAGATACGCAGTATTTT; CDR3: CATSPRLAGNTDTQYF; size: few; D: TRBD2; V: TRBV15; J: TRBJ2-3
DNA: TGTGCCAGCAGCGTCAGGGACATCCATGGCTACACCTTC; CDR3: CASSVRDIHGYTF; size: .; D: .; V: TRBV9; J: TRBJ1-2
DNA: TGTGCCAGCAGCTTACACCGGGACAACATATTACAAGAGACCCAGTACTTC; CDR3: CASSLHRDNILQETQYF; size: .; D: .; V: TRBV14; J: TRBJ2-5
DNA: TGTGCCACCAGTGACGGGGCCTGGAGCAATCAGCCCCAGCATTTT; CDR3: CATSDGAWSNQPQHF; size: many; D: .; V: TRBV24-1; J: TRBJ1-5
DNA: TGTGCCAGCGCCCCTGCAGCGAACACTGAAGCTTTCTTT; CDR3: CASAPAANTEAFF; size: .; D: .; V: TRBV3-1; J: TRBJ1-1
DNA: TGTGCCATCAAGTCGACTAGCGGGGAAGCAGATACGCAGTATTTT; CDR3: CAIKSTSGEADTQYF; size: .; D: TRBD2; V: TRBV10-3; J: TRBJ2-3
DNA: TGTGCCAGCTCACCGCCCCCAGGGGCCCTCTCCTACGAGCAGTACTTC; CDR3: CASSPPPGALSYEQYF; size: few; D: .; V: TRBV18; J: TRBJ2-7
DNA: TGCAGTGCCGCAACAGGAATAAGGACCTACGAGCAGTACTTC; CDR3: CSAATGIRTYEQYF; size: .; D: .; V: TRBV20-1; J: TRBJ2-7
DNA: TGTGCCTGGAGCCGGGACAGGCTAAGGGGAGAGGCGCAGTATTTT; CDR3: CAWSRDRLRGEAQYF; size: .; D: TRBD1; V: TRBV30; J: TRBJ2-3
DNA: TGTGCCAGCAGCCAAGACGGAGCCCCCTACGAGCAGTACTTC; CDR3: CASSQDGAPYEQYF; size: few; D: .; V: TRBV14; J: TRBJ2-7
DNA: TGTGCCAGCAGCTCCACACCCCCCCCGGTCAACACTGAAGCTTTCTTT; CDR3: CASSSTPPPVNTEAFF; size: few; D: .; V: TRBV7-8; J: TRBJ1-1
DNA: TGTGCCACCAGCAGAGCCGGGGCTGGAAACACCATATATTTT; CDR3: CATSRAGAGNTIYF; size: few; D: .; V: TRBV15; J: TRBJ1-3
DNA: TGCGCCAGCAGCCAAGATCTTGTAACTAATGAAAAACTGTTTTTT; CDR3: CASSQDLVTNEKLFF; size: .; D: .; V: TRBV4-3; J: TRBJ1-4
DNA: TGTGCCAGCAGTGATCCACGGGGGGGCACTGAAGCTTTCTTT; CDR3: CASSDPRGGTEAFF; size: few; D: .; V: TRBV25-1; J: TRBJ1-1
DNA: TGTGCCAGCAGTGCCACAGGGGGCATTGGGAATGAAAAACTGTTTTTT; CDR3: CASSATGGIGNEKLFF; size: few; D: TRBD1; V: TRBV25-1; J: TRBJ1-4
DNA: TGTGCCATCGAGCCTGGGAGGGCCGGTATAGATACGCAGTATTTT; CDR3: CAIEPGRAGIDTQYF; size: .; D: TRBD2; V: TRBV7-9; J: TRBJ2-3
DNA: TGTGCCAGCAGCGTAAGGGAGACCCAGTACTTC; CDR3: CASSVRETQYF; size: .; D: .; V: TRBV9; J: TRBJ2-5
DNA: TGCGCCAGCAGCTTGACAGGGACGAGTGTCACAGATACGCAGTATTTT; CDR3: CASSLTGTSVTDTQYF; size: .; D: .; V: TRBV5-1; J: TRBJ2-3
DNA: TGTGCCAGCAGTTACGGGGGACTGAACTCCTACGAGCAGTACTTC; CDR3: CASSYGGLNSYEQYF; size: .; D: .; V: TRBV6-5; J: TRBJ2-7
DNA: TGTGCCAGCGGAGCTGGGGCTCTTGGGGGCAATGAGCAGTTCTTC; CDR3: CASGAGALGGNEQFF; size: .; D: .; V: TRBV7-8; J: TRBJ2-1
DNA: TGCAGTGTCACACAGGGCAACGGCCCTGGAAACACCATATATTTT; CDR3: CSVTQGNGPGNTIYF; size: few; D: .; V: TRBV20-1; J: TRBJ1-3
DNA: TGTGCCAGCAGTTTTGGAGGGGGCGAAGGCTACACCTTC; CDR3: CASSFGGGEGYTF; size: .; D: TRBD1; V: TRBV27; J: TRBJ1-2
DNA: TGTGCCAGCAGTTTCAGAAAGGGACCGGAGACCCAGTACTTC; CDR3: CASSFRKGPETQYF; size: .; D: .; V: TRBV28; J: TRBJ2-5
DNA: TGCAGTGCTAGAGAGGGGGCGGCGTATAGCAATCAGCCCCAGCATTTT; CDR3: CSAREGAAYSNQPQHF; size: few; D: .; V: TRBV20-1; J: TRBJ1-5
DNA: TGCAGCGTTGATGAGCGGGGGGACTACGAGCAGTACTTC; CDR3: CSVDERGDYEQYF; size: .; D: TRBD2; V: TRBV29-1; J: TRBJ2-7
DNA: TGTGCCAGCACCAGGGAGCAGGGTCAGCCCCAGCATTTT; CDR3: CASTREQGQPQHF; size: .; D: .; V: TRBV2; J: TRBJ1-5
DNA: TGCGCCAGCAGCTCGGGACTAGCGGAGCTCACAGATACGCAGTATTTT; CDR3: CASSSGLAELTDTQYF; size: .; D: TRBD2; V: TRBV5-1; J: TRBJ2-3
DNA: TGTGCCAGCAGCCAAGGGCAACGGACCCTAGCTTTCTTT; CDR3: CASSQGQRTLAFF; size: .; D: .; V: TRBV3-1; J: TRBJ1-1
DNA: TGTGCCAGCAGCATCCGGGACAGGGGTTACAATGAGCAGTTCTTC; CDR3: CASSIRDRGYNEQFF; size: .; D: TRBD1; V: TRBV7-9; J: TRBJ2-1
DNA: TGTGCCAGCAGTTTCCCTGGACAGAGCCGGAACGAGCAGTACTTC; CDR3: CASSFPGQSRNEQYF; size: few; D: .; V: TRBV12-3/TRBV12-4; J: TRBJ2-7
DNA: TGTGCCAGCAGCCAAGACCCCGCGCGGGGCGGGGGGCTTAGGCAGTATTTT; CDR3: CASSQDPARGGGLRQYF; size: .; D: TRBD2; V: TRBV4-2; J: TRBJ2-3
DNA: TGTGCCAGCAGTGTAATTCAGCCCCAGCATTTT; CDR3: CASSVIQPQHF; size: .; D: .; V: TRBV12-3/TRBV12-4; J: TRBJ1-5
DNA: TGTGCCAGCAGCTCCCCCATCGAGGACAGGGGAGGAAACGGGGAGCTGTTTTTT; CDR3: CASSSPIEDRGGNGELFF; size: few; D: TRBD1; V: TRBV7-9; J: TRBJ2-2
DNA: TGCAGTGCTGATGGCCGATCGGGCGGCTACACCTTC; CDR3: CSADGRSGGYTF; size: few; D: .; V: TRBV20-1; J: TRBJ1-2
DNA: TGCAGTGCTAGAGGTGGACAGGGGGCATGGGAGACCCAGTACTTC; CDR3: CSARGGQGAWETQYF; size: .; D: TRBD1; V: TRBV20-1; J: TRBJ2-5
DNA: TGTGCCAGCAGCCATCCGGGAAGACTAAACACCATATATTTT; CDR3: CASSHPGRLNTIYF; size: .; D: .; V: TRBV3-1; J: TRBJ1-3
DNA: TGCGCCAGCAGCGTACAAACAGGGGCTGGGACTGAAGCTTTCTTT; CDR3: CASSVQTGAGTEAFF; size: many; D: TRBD1; V: TRBV5-1; J: TRBJ1-1
DNA: TGTGCCACCAGTGATCAATCAGCGGGAGGTGAAGAGACCCAGTACTTC; CDR3: CATSDQSAGGEETQYF; size: few; D: TRBD2; V: TRBV24-1; J: TRBJ2-5